This T cell receptor (beta chain) is drawn from a study of blood T cell repertoires in COVID-19. Across the whole study: The United States, Italy and Spain were the sources of the acute and convalescent COVID-19 samples.

This table comes from immunoSEQ multiplex PCR, and its TCRdb copy is limited to in-frame clones, with some not included. The table lists about 46,000 clones, 80% to 90% of them singletons. Trimming removed 3 bases from V and 3 bases from J; junction bases left unmatched: 4. The CDR3 is 14 amino acids. Germline lookup yields CDR1 SGHRS and CDR2 YFSETQ. The source is an elderly woman with acute or convalescent COVID-19. V usage is TRBV5-1 and J usage is TRBJ2-5; 8 bases fit TRBD2. Sequencing was performed on peripheral blood. CDR3 protein: CASSSGLAEETQYF. The CDR3 nucleotides read TGCGCCAGCAGCTCTGGACTAGCAGAAGAGACCCAGTACTTC.